Listed below are T cell receptor beta chains from one sample, sequenced in a study of blood T cells in healthy people across ages. TCRdb ran MiXCR on the 5' RACE reads and lists one entry per CDR3 protein. The repertoire holds about 730,000 distinct CDR3 sequences, with around 46% as singletons. What was sequenced was blood. Source of these receptors: a woman in her sixties or seventies in good health. Both conserved end residues are part of each CDR3. D genes are given only for firm matches. Clone sizes are given selectively: once, few, many, or a class where the clone is expanded.

clone_size: .; d_call: .; v_call: TRBV7-9; j_call: TRBJ1-2; cdr3_nt: TGTGCCAGCAGCTTAGCGGTCCGAGGCTACACCTTC; cdr3_aa: CASSLAVRGYTF
clone_size: few; d_call: .; v_call: TRBV6-2/TRBV6-3; j_call: TRBJ2-2; cdr3_nt: TGTGCCAGCAGTTACCCCCAGGGCAGGGGGCTGTTTTTT; cdr3_aa: CASSYPQGRGLFF
clone_size: .; d_call: .; v_call: TRBV28; j_call: TRBJ1-2; cdr3_nt: TGCGCCAGCAGCCTCTTACAGGACAGCCTTTTCTATGGCTACACCTTC; cdr3_aa: CASSLLQDSLFYGYTF
clone_size: many; d_call: .; v_call: TRBV29-1; j_call: TRBJ2-7; cdr3_nt: TGCAGCGCCACCAGACAGGTTGACGAGCAGTACTTC; cdr3_aa: CSATRQVDEQYF
clone_size: .; d_call: TRBD1; v_call: TRBV6-2/TRBV6-3; j_call: TRBJ2-1; cdr3_nt: TGTGCCAGCAGTTCCGGACAGGGCGAATACAATGAGCAGTTCTTC; cdr3_aa: CASSSGQGEYNEQFF
clone_size: .; d_call: .; v_call: TRBV12-3/TRBV12-4; j_call: TRBJ1-4; cdr3_nt: TGTGCCAGCAGTTCTTCACAGGGAGGGAGGAAAAAACTGTTTTTT; cdr3_aa: CASSSSQGGRKKLFF
clone_size: .; d_call: TRBD2; v_call: TRBV12-3/TRBV12-4; j_call: TRBJ2-3; cdr3_nt: TGTGCCAGCAGTTTATTCGGGGGGGCAGATACGCAGTATTTT; cdr3_aa: CASSLFGGADTQYF
clone_size: .; d_call: TRBD1; v_call: TRBV9; j_call: TRBJ2-3; cdr3_nt: TGTGCCAGCAGCAAACCGGGACAGGGCCTCAAAGCCACAGATACGCAGTATTTT; cdr3_aa: CASSKPGQGLKATDTQYF
clone_size: .; d_call: .; v_call: TRBV11-2; j_call: TRBJ1-1; cdr3_nt: TGTGCCAGCAGCGCACAGGCTTCGGGGACTGAAGCTTTCTTT; cdr3_aa: CASSAQASGTEAFF
clone_size: .; d_call: .; v_call: TRBV5-6; j_call: TRBJ2-7; cdr3_nt: TGTGCCAGCAGACGTGGGGGGTTTACCTACGAGCAGTACTTC; cdr3_aa: CASRRGGFTYEQYF
clone_size: .; d_call: .; v_call: TRBV3-1; j_call: TRBJ2-2; cdr3_nt: TGTGCCAGCAGCCATTTCGGTGGTCCGGACACCGGGGAGCTGTTTTTT; cdr3_aa: CASSHFGGPDTGELFF
clone_size: .; d_call: .; v_call: TRBV12-3/TRBV12-4; j_call: TRBJ1-4; cdr3_nt: TGTGCCAGCACCCTGTCCCCAGGGAGGGGGACTAATGAAAAACTGTTTTTT; cdr3_aa: CASTLSPGRGTNEKLFF
clone_size: few; d_call: .; v_call: TRBV7-9; j_call: TRBJ1-2; cdr3_nt: TGTGCCAGCAGCTTAGTGTCAGGGCCTGGCTACACCTTC; cdr3_aa: CASSLVSGPGYTF
clone_size: .; d_call: .; v_call: TRBV7-2; j_call: TRBJ2-5; cdr3_nt: TGTGCCAGCAGCCGTATTCCGACTAGCCAAGAGACCCAGTACTTC; cdr3_aa: CASSRIPTSQETQYF
clone_size: many; d_call: .; v_call: TRBV12-3/TRBV12-4; j_call: TRBJ2-3; cdr3_nt: TGTGCCAGCAGCCACGACAGAGATACGCAGTATTTT; cdr3_aa: CASSHDRDTQYF
clone_size: .; d_call: .; v_call: TRBV3-1; j_call: TRBJ2-5; cdr3_nt: TGTGCCAGCAGCGCATCAAACACGGGCAATAATGAGCAGTACTTC; cdr3_aa: CASSASNTGNNEQYF
clone_size: .; d_call: TRBD1; v_call: TRBV3-1; j_call: TRBJ1-5; cdr3_nt: TGTGCCAGCAGCCATGGACAGGTCCATAGCAATCAGCCCCAGCATTTT; cdr3_aa: CASSHGQVHSNQPQHF
clone_size: .; d_call: .; v_call: TRBV4-2; j_call: TRBJ1-2; cdr3_nt: TGTGCCAGCAGCCAAGAGGCCGTTTATGGCTACACCTTC; cdr3_aa: CASSQEAVYGYTF
clone_size: few; d_call: .; v_call: TRBV20-1; j_call: TRBJ1-5; cdr3_nt: TGCAGTGCCACCCGGGACGGTAGCAATCAGCCCCAGCATTTT; cdr3_aa: CSATRDGSNQPQHF
clone_size: few; d_call: .; v_call: TRBV4-2; j_call: TRBJ2-2; cdr3_nt: TGTGCCAGCAGCCAAGAGGAGCGGAACACCGGGGAGCTGTTTTTT; cdr3_aa: CASSQEERNTGELFF
clone_size: once; d_call: .; v_call: TRBV7-9; j_call: TRBJ2-3; cdr3_nt: TGTGCCAGCAGCTTAGACCAGTTGTACCCAGATACGCAGTATTTT; cdr3_aa: CASSLDQLYPDTQYF
clone_size: .; d_call: .; v_call: TRBV20-1; j_call: TRBJ2-5; cdr3_nt: TGCAGTGCTACCAGTCAAGAGACCCAGTACTTC; cdr3_aa: CSATSQETQYF
clone_size: many; d_call: TRBD1; v_call: TRBV29-1; j_call: TRBJ2-4; cdr3_nt: TGCAGCGCAGCGACAGGGGTGGCCAAAAACATTCAGTACTTC; cdr3_aa: CSAATGVAKNIQYF
clone_size: few; d_call: TRBD2; v_call: TRBV5-1; j_call: TRBJ2-3; cdr3_nt: TGCGCCAGCAGCTTGTTATCCAGCGGGGGGGCAGGAGATACGCAGTATTTT; cdr3_aa: CASSLLSSGGAGDTQYF
clone_size: once; d_call: .; v_call: TRBV7-2; j_call: TRBJ2-2; cdr3_nt: TGTGCCAGCAGCTCGGACGGGGCCGGGGAGCTGTTTTTT; cdr3_aa: CASSSDGAGELFF
clone_size: .; d_call: TRBD1; v_call: TRBV19; j_call: TRBJ2-1; cdr3_nt: TGTGCCAGTAGTACCCCGCGACAGGGACGCAATGAGCAGTTCTTC; cdr3_aa: CASSTPRQGRNEQFF
clone_size: .; d_call: TRBD2; v_call: TRBV6-5; j_call: TRBJ2-5; cdr3_nt: TGTGCCAGCAGTTACTCCGCGGGAGGAGGAGAGACCCAGTACTTC; cdr3_aa: CASSYSAGGGETQYF
clone_size: few; d_call: .; v_call: TRBV18; j_call: TRBJ2-1; cdr3_nt: TGTGCCAGCTCACCAAGTCTAAAGGGGGGGCATAAGAACAATGAGCAGTTCTTC; cdr3_aa: CASSPSLKGGHKNNEQFF
clone_size: .; d_call: .; v_call: TRBV11-2; j_call: TRBJ2-1; cdr3_nt: TGTGCCAGCAGCCTGAAACTAGCTATCAGTGAGCAGTTCTTC; cdr3_aa: CASSLKLAISEQFF
clone_size: few; d_call: .; v_call: TRBV11-2; j_call: TRBJ1-3; cdr3_nt: TGTGCCAGCAGCCCGACTTGGCAGGATGGAAACACCATATATTTT; cdr3_aa: CASSPTWQDGNTIYF
clone_size: few; d_call: .; v_call: TRBV3-1; j_call: TRBJ2-3; cdr3_nt: TGTGCCAGCAGCCAAGGACCCCGCACAGATACGCAGTATTTT; cdr3_aa: CASSQGPRTDTQYF
clone_size: .; d_call: TRBD2; v_call: TRBV7-6; j_call: TRBJ2-5; cdr3_nt: TGTGCCAGCAGCCGGGGACTAGCGGGGGGGCTCCAAGAGACCCAGTACTTC; cdr3_aa: CASSRGLAGGLQETQYF
clone_size: .; d_call: .; v_call: TRBV12-3/TRBV12-4; j_call: TRBJ1-2; cdr3_nt: TGTGCCACAAAGTTAACGGGGGGCGCTTCCTATGGCTACACCTTC; cdr3_aa: CATKLTGGASYGYTF
clone_size: .; d_call: .; v_call: TRBV25-1; j_call: TRBJ2-7; cdr3_nt: TGTGTCAGCAGTGATGTAATAGCGAAAGCCTACGAGCAGTACTTC; cdr3_aa: CVSSDVIAKAYEQYF
clone_size: .; d_call: .; v_call: TRBV9; j_call: TRBJ2-4; cdr3_nt: TGTGCCAGCAGCGACACCAAAAACATTCAGTACTTC; cdr3_aa: CASSDTKNIQYF
clone_size: .; d_call: .; v_call: TRBV6-5; j_call: TRBJ1-4; cdr3_nt: TGTGCCAGCAGGGCCCCCGGGGTTGAAAAACTGTTTTTT; cdr3_aa: CASRAPGVEKLFF
clone_size: few; d_call: .; v_call: TRBV5-1; j_call: TRBJ1-5; cdr3_nt: TGCGCCAGCAGCTTGGGGGAGTGGGGTTTACAGCCCCAGCATTTT; cdr3_aa: CASSLGEWGLQPQHF
clone_size: many; d_call: .; v_call: TRBV29-1; j_call: TRBJ1-2; cdr3_nt: TGCAGCGTTGCTGGTACTACTAACTATGGCTACACCTTC; cdr3_aa: CSVAGTTNYGYTF
clone_size: few; d_call: .; v_call: TRBV12-3/TRBV12-4; j_call: TRBJ1-1; cdr3_nt: TGTGCCAGCAGTTTAGATAGGTTGGGCTTGAACATGAACACTGAAGCTTTCTTT; cdr3_aa: CASSLDRLGLNMNTEAFF
clone_size: once; d_call: .; v_call: TRBV10-3; j_call: TRBJ1-2; cdr3_nt: TGTGCCCTCTGGGAAGGAAGGTATGGCTACACCTTC; cdr3_aa: CALWEGRYGYTF
clone_size: .; d_call: TRBD2; v_call: TRBV10-3; j_call: TRBJ2-7; cdr3_nt: TGTGCCATCAGTGAGGTTAGCGGGGGGTACGAGCAGTACTTC; cdr3_aa: CAISEVSGGYEQYF
clone_size: many; d_call: .; v_call: TRBV12-3/TRBV12-4; j_call: TRBJ2-3; cdr3_nt: TGTGCCAGCAGTTCGGAGGCAGATACGCAGTATTTT; cdr3_aa: CASSSEADTQYF
clone_size: few; d_call: .; v_call: TRBV18; j_call: TRBJ2-3; cdr3_nt: TGTGCCAGCTCACCACCAGAGATTAGCACAGATACGCAGTATTTT; cdr3_aa: CASSPPEISTDTQYF
clone_size: .; d_call: .; v_call: TRBV9; j_call: TRBJ2-7; cdr3_nt: TGTGCCAGCAGCGTAGGGCCTCTCTACGAGCAGTACTTC; cdr3_aa: CASSVGPLYEQYF
clone_size: few; d_call: .; v_call: TRBV7-2; j_call: TRBJ2-5; cdr3_nt: TGTGCCAGCAGCTTAGGCGGAACTTGGGAGACCCAGTACTTC; cdr3_aa: CASSLGGTWETQYF
clone_size: many; d_call: TRBD2; v_call: TRBV20-1; j_call: TRBJ2-1; cdr3_nt: TGCAGTGCTGACAGGACTAGCGGGAGGATCGGTGAGCAGTTCTTC; cdr3_aa: CSADRTSGRIGEQFF
clone_size: .; d_call: TRBD2; v_call: TRBV2; j_call: TRBJ2-1; cdr3_nt: TGTGCCGTCGCGGGGGGCTCCTACAATGAGCAGTTCTTC; cdr3_aa: CAVAGGSYNEQFF
clone_size: few; d_call: .; v_call: TRBV20-1; j_call: TRBJ2-4; cdr3_nt: TGCAGTGCTAGAGATCAGGCGGGGAAAAACATTCAGTACTTC; cdr3_aa: CSARDQAGKNIQYF
clone_size: .; d_call: .; v_call: TRBV3-1; j_call: TRBJ2-3; cdr3_nt: TGTGCCAGCAGCCACCTCAGGGGGGGCACAGATACGCAGTATTTT; cdr3_aa: CASSHLRGGTDTQYF
clone_size: .; d_call: .; v_call: TRBV7-2; j_call: TRBJ2-1; cdr3_nt: TGTGCCAGCAGCTCAGTTGGTTCAAAGACCCAGTTCTTC; cdr3_aa: CASSSVGSKTQFF
clone_size: .; d_call: .; v_call: TRBV7-9; j_call: TRBJ2-3; cdr3_nt: TGTGCCAGCAGCTCCCTTCCGGGGGCGCACCCAGATACGCAGTATTTT; cdr3_aa: CASSSLPGAHPDTQYF
clone_size: .; d_call: .; v_call: TRBV3-1; j_call: TRBJ2-7; cdr3_nt: TGTGCCAGCCGCGGGGTCTACGAGCAGTACTTC; cdr3_aa: CASRGVYEQYF